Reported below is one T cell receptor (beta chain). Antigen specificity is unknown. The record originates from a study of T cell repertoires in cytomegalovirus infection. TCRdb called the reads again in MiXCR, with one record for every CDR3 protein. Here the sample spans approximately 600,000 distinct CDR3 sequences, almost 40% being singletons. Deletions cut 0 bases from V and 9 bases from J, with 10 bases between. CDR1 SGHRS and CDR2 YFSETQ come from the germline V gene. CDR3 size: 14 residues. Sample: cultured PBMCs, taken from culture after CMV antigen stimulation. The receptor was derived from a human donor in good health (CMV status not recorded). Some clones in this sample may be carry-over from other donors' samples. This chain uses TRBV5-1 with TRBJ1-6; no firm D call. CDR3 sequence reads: CASSLEGGPSPLHF. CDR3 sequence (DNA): TGCGCCAGCAGCTTGGAGGGAGGACCTTCACCCCTCCACTTT.